The entry below describes one T cell receptor (beta chain). In this sample, this clone turned up a few times. What antigen it recognizes has not been identified. Base quality data are lacking; no much larger clone is found one base away. Per the publication, the time point label means: about 28 days (+/-7) after the second vaccine dose. The sample's treatment or condition label, in plain terms: meningococcal conjugate vaccine given as trial control. Samples from vaccinated people were obtained from the UK trials COV001 and COV002, which included a single-blind randomized controlled phase 2/3 trial of AZD1222 (ChAdOx1 nCoV-19) in healthy adults. Trial participant PBMC samples were collected at day 0 and day 28 after the second dose for TCRbeta chain sequencing. This entry belongs to a study of T cell responses to AZD1222 COVID-19 vaccine (dated by TCRdb to the early 2020s). About the full investigation: A total of under 250 trial participants underwent TCR sequencing, of whom about 200 had received two doses of AZD1222 and around 25 had received two doses of the MenACWY control vaccine. Trial participants were enrolled by age into subgroups of 18-55, 56-69 and 70-plus years, and around 150, 28 and 57 TCR-sequenced participants, respectively, were included in these subgroups. What the study reported, not specific to this receptor: The whole spike protein was spanned by vaccine-associated CD4 TCRs, and dominant responses were seen in regions 160-218 and 743-854. A significant rise in spike-specific TCR breadth and depth was observed after two AZD1222 doses relative to day 0 and relative to MenACWY recipients. Because no day 14 peak-response samples were available, the repertoires could be characterized only after the peak T cell response. Epitopes outside the regions mutated in the B.1.351 and B.1.1.7 variants were reportedly recognized by nearly half of the unique spike-specific TCRs. Conclusions about previously exposed vaccinees were limited because only six AZD1222 recipients were SARS-CoV-2 seropositive at baseline. In the small 56-69-year group, the increase in depth fell short of significance, most likely because of low power. Participants were mostly white British, with more females than males. The authors suggested clonal diversity may have been underestimated.

The CDR3 regions of human TCRbeta chains were subjected to immunosequencing. The original pipeline was this. TCRs in the repertoires were compared against a reference library of SARS-CoV-2-specific TCRs that had been generated with the MIRA antigen-specificity platform. Breadth meant the fraction of unique TCRs that were SARS-CoV-2-associated, whereas depth meant the fraction of total T cells that were SARS-CoV-2-associated. Using the MIRA data, every spike-specific TCR was mapped to the spike region that the TCR reacted to and assigned to either a CD4 or a CD8 class. Log10-transformed breadth and depth values were compared by one-way ANOVA with Sidak's multiple comparisons tests. TCRdb took this table from immuneACCESS and kept in-frame rearrangements with V and J called. Such tables lack part of the clones; where checked against another copy, unresolved V genes explain under half of the gap, and the rest is unexplained. The V and J calls and clone size were taken over from that table, and D and trimming were inferred from the DNA. This sample lists around 130,000 clones; 75% to 95% were detected once. In total, the top ten clones hold roughly 4.2% of the sample.

The cysteine opens and the phenylalanine closes a CDR3 of 15 amino acids. Solely the CDR3 DNA is kept, with 45 bases framed from the first base. The germline ends are 16 bases apart after V is trimmed by 4 bases and J by 4 bases. The germline V gene encodes CDR1 MDHEN and CDR2 SYDVKM. The chain employs TRBV28 and TRBJ2-5; the D gene is perhaps TRBD1 or TRBD2, each of them matching over 5 bases. This material consisted of peripheral blood, taken 28 days after the second dose of the MenACWY control vaccine. The TCR originated in an adult who received the MenACWY meningococcal vaccine as a control. The sequenced DNA is TGTGCCAGCAGTTCACAAGGGACGGCCGCAGAGACCCAGTACTTC. The resulting protein is CASSSQGTAAETQYF.